Sequencing of this T cell receptor beta chain was carried out in a study of blood T cell repertoires in COVID-19. Study-level information: Whether acute or convalescent, the COVID-19 samples came from the United States, Italy and Spain. The cDNA or gDNA used as material had been derived from T cells, B-cell-depleted T cells, or PBMCs.

Authors' methods: Researchers report that nucleated cell counts were estimated from reference gene primer amplification. Clones were read by immunoSEQ multiplex PCR, and TCRdb kept only the in-frame ones, dropping some. That table furnishes V, J and clone size, whereas the DNA furnished D and trimming. This sample has 110,000 or so clones, with around 87% found just once. The CDR3 runs 16 residues. The junction had 11 bases not matched to a gene; V was cut back by 5 bases and J by 7 bases. Germline CDR1 reads MGHRA; CDR2 reads YSYEKL. The sequenced material came from peripheral blood. The clonotype was recovered from a human donor in a cohort sampled during active COVID-19. This chain connects TRBV4-1 to TRBJ1-6; 7 nucleotides agree with TRBD1. CDR3 protein: CASSARVVQGNSPLHF. The CDR3 bases are TGCGCCAGCAGCGCAAGGGTAGTACAGGGGAATTCACCCCTCCACTTT.